Sequencing of this T cell receptor (beta chain) was carried out in a study of regulatory and conventional T cells in RAG deficiency. CDR1 MNHEY and CDR2 SVGAGI come from the germline V gene. This CDR3 is built from 15 residues. The V gene lost 2 bases and the J gene lost 5 bases, with 16 bases spanning the gap. Some clones are missing from TCRdb's copy, which holds only in-frame ones; the method was immunoSEQ multiplex PCR. The sample includes under 35,000 clones, 85% to 90% seen only once; the top ten take 5.4%. On this clone: Its target is not known.

Findings and limits, study-wide: Sorted Omenn CD25-high CD127-low cells may not be bona fide Tregs.

These same records also appear under a second study, on regulatory T cells. This second report adds: The primer mix had 52 TRBV and 13 TRBJ primers. In patients, unique TRB V-J pairs were restricted and V/J usage skewed, especially in Tregs.

The TCR was taken from a human donor in good health. This chain joins TRBV6-5 and TRBJ2-7, with a tentative D call TRBD1 (6 bases). Sequencing was performed on CD8+ T cells sorted from blood. This CDR3 is CASSYRVPAGDEQYF. The CDR3 DNA sequence: TGTGCCAGCAGTTACCGCGTTCCGGCAGGGGACGAGCAGTACTTC.